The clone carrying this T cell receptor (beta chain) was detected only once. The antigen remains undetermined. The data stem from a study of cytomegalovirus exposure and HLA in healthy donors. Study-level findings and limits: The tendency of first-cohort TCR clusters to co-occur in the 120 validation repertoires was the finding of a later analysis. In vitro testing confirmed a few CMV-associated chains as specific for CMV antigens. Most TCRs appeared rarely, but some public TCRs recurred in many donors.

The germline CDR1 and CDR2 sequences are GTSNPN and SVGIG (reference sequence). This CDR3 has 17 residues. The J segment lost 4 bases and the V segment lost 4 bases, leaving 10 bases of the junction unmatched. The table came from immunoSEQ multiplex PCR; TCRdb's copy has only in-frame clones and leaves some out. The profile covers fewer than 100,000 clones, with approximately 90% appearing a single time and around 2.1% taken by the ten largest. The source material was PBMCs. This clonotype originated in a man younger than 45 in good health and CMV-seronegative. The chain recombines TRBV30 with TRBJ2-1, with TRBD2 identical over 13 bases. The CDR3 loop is CAWKTSGRTLLYNEQFF. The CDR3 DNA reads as TGTGCCTGGAAGACTAGCGGGAGGACCCTCCTTTACAATGAGCAGTTCTTC.